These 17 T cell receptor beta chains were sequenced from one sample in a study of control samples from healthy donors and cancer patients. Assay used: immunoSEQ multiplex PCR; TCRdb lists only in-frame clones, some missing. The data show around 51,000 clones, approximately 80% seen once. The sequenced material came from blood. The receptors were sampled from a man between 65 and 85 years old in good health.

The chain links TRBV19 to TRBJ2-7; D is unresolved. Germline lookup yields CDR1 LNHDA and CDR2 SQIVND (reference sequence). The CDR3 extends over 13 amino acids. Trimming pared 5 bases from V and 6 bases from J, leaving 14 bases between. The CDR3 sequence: CASSDTISTEQYF. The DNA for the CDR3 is TGTGCCAGTAGTGATACGATTTCGACCGAGCAGTACTTC.

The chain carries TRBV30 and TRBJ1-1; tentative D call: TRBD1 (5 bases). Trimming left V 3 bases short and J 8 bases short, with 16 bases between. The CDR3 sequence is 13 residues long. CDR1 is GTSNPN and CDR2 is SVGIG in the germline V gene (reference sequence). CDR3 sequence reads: CAWSPTGPLEAFF. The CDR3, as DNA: TGTGCCTGGAGCCCTACGGGGCCGCTAGAAGCTTTCTTT.

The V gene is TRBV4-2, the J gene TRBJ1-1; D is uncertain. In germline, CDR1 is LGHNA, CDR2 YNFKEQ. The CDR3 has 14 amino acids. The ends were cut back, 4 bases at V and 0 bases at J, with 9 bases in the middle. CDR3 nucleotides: TGTGCCAGCAGCCCTCGACGGATGAACACTGAAGCTTTCTTT. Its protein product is CASSPRRMNTEAFF.

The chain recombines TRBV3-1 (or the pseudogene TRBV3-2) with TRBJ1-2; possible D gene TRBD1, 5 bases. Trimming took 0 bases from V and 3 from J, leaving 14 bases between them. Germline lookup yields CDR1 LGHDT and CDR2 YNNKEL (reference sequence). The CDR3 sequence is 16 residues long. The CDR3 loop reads CASSQDGASWDYGYTF. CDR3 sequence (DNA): TGTGCCAGCAGCCAAGATGGGGCCTCCTGGGACTATGGCTACACCTTC.

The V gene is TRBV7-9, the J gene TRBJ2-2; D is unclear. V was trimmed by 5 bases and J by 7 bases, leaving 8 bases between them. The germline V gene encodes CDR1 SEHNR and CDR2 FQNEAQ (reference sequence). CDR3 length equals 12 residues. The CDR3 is CASSRSGGELFF. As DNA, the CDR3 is TGTGCCAGCAGCCGAAGTGGCGGGGAGCTGTTTTTT. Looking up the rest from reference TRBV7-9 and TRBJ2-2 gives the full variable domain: DTGVSQNPRHKITKRGQNVTFRCDPISEHNRLYWYRQTLGQGPEFLTYFQNEAQLEKSRLLSDRFSAERPKGSFSTLEIQRTEQGDSAMYLCASSRSGGELFFGEGSRLTVL.

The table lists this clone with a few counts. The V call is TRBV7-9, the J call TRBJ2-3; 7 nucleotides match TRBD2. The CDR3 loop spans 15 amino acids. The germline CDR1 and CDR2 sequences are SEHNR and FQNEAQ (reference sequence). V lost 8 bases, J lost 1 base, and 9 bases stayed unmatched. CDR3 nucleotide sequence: TGTGCCAGCGGGTCCAGCGGGATCCGCACAGATACGCAGTATTTT. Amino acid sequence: CASGSSGIRTDTQYF.

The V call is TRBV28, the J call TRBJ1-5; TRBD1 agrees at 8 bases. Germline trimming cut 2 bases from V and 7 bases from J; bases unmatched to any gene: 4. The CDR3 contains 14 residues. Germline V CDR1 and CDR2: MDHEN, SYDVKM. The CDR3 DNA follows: TGTGCCAGCAGTTTAGCACAGGGGGGCCAGCCCCAGCATTTT. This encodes CASSLAQGGQPQHF.

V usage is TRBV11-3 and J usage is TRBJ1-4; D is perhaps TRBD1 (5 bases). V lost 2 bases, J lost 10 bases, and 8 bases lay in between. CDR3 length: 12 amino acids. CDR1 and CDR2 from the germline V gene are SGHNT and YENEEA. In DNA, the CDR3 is TGTGCCAGCAGCTTACAGGGTGGAAAACTGTTTTTT. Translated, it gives CASSLQGGKLFF.

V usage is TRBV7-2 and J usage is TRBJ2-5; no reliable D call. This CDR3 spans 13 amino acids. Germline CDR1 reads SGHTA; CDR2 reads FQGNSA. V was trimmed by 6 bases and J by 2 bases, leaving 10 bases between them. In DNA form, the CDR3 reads TGTGCCAGCAGACGAAAATCGCAAGAGACCCAGTACTTC. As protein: CASRRKSQETQYF.

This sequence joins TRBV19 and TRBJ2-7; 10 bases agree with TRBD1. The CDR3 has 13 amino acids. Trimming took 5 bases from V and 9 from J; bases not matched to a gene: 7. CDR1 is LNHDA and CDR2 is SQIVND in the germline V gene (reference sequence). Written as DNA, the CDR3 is TGTGCCAGTAGTCCCGAGGACAGGGGGACGCAGTACTTC. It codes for CASSPEDRGTQYF. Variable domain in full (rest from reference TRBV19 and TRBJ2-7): DGGITQSPKYLFRKEGQNVTLSCEQNLNHDAMYWYRQDPGQGLRLIYYSQIVNDFQKGDIAEGYSVSREKKESFPLTVTSAQKNPTAFYLCASSPEDRGTQYFGPGTRLTVT.

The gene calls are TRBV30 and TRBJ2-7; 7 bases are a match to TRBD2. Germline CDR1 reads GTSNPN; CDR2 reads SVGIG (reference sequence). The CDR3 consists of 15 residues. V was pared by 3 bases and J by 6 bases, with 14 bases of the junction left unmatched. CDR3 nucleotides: TGTGCCTGGAGCTACGGGGGGTCAAGAGCCCCCGAGCAGTACTTC. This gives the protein CAWSYGGSRAPEQYF.

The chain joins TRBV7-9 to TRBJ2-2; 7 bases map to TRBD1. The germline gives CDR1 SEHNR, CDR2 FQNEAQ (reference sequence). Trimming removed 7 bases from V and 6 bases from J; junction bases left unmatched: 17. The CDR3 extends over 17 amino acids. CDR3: CASIIVGDRAGAGELFF. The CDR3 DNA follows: TGTGCCAGCATCATAGTTGGGGACAGAGCAGGGGCCGGGGAGCTGTTTTTT.

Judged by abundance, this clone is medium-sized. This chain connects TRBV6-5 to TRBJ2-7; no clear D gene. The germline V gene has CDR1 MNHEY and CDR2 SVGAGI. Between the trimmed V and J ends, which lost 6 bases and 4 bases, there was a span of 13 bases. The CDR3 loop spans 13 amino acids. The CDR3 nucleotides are TGTGCCAGCAGGACTCCCTTTAGTTACGAGCAGTACTTC. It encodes CASRTPFSYEQYF.

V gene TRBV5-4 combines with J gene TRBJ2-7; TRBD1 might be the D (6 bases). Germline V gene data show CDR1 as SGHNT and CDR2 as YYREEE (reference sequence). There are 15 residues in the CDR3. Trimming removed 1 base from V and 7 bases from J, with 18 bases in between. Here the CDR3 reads CASSLFGRGLGEQYF. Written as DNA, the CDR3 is TGTGCCAGCAGCTTGTTTGGCAGGGGCCTGGGGGAGCAGTACTTC.

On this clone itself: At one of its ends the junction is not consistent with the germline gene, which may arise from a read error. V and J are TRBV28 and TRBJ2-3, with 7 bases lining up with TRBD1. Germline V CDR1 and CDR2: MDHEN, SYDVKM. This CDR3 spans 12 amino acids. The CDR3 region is CASSSTGKAWLF. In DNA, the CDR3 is TGTGCCAGCAGCTCGACAGGGAAAGCTTGGCTTTTT.

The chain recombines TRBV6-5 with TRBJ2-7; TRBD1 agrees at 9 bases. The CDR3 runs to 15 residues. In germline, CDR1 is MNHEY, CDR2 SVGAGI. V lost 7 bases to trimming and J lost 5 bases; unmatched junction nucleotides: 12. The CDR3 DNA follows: TGTGCCAGCATTGGTGGACAGGGGATAGCCCACGAGCAGTACTTC. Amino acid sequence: CASIGGQGIAHEQYF.

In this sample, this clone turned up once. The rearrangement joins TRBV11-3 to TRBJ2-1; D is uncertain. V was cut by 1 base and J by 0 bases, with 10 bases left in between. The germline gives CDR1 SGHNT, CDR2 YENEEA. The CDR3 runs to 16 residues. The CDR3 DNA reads TGTGCCAGCAGCTTAGGTCCTGGTAGCTCCTACAATGAGCAGTTCTTC. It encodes CASSLGPGSSYNEQFF.